This TCR beta chain was sequenced for a study of blood T cell repertoires in COVID-19. Produced via immunoSEQ multiplex PCR; TCRdb's table is partial and in-frame only. The sample lists about 14,000 clones, roughly 72% occurring once. Germline V gives CDR1 SNHLY, CDR2 FYNNEI. The CDR3 has 12 amino acids. V lost 9 bases and J lost 4, with 12 bases in between. This clone occurred once. The sequence derives from a man in his 70s with acute or convalescent COVID-19. Sequenced sample: peripheral blood. The V and J genes are TRBV2 and TRBJ1-2; no definite D call. The CDR3 sequence is CARAGYPYGYTF. CDR3 in DNA: TGTGCCAGAGCGGGATATCCCTATGGCTACACCTTC.